Listed below are T cell receptor beta chains from one sample, sequenced in a study of blood T cell repertoires in COVID-19. Profiled with immunoSEQ multiplex PCR; TCRdb holds only in-frame clones, not every one. The sample includes 150,000 to 180,000 clones, roughly four fifths of them seen just once. The sequencing input was peripheral blood. Receptors originate from a man of 80 years or more with acute or convalescent COVID-19. The conserved cysteine and the conserved F or W are not part of the CDR3 here. Size is omitted from some rows. Given values are once, few, many or a class for expanded clones.

V gene	clone size	CDR3 protein
TRBV5-1	few	ASSLLIGGNGEAF
TRBV6-5	few	ASSYGSGLAYEQY
TRBV7-8	.	ASSLKSRETEAF
TRBV19	once	ASRFRGSYNSPLH
TRBV10-2	.	ASIGTGEGYT
TRBV6-4	.	ASRLAGGQETQY
TRBV12-5	.	ASGLPGVYPTY
TRBV5-1	.	ASSKTGMNTEAF
TRBV28	.	ASSETGGMNTEAF
TRBV6-6	.	AGGGSAYEQY
TRBV7-2	.	ASSLSSANYGYT
TRBV2	once	ASSENRGLIYGYT
TRBV7-7	.	ASSLGPSGEWEQF
TRBV10-3	.	AISADRDHQPQH
TRBV6-6	once	ATRLAGQETQY
TRBV7-9	.	ASSFDGGTDTQY
TRBV19	.	ASSIRQFNQPQH
TRBV20-1	.	SASLAPTKFNEQF
TRBV3-1/TRBV3-2	few	ASSPPSSGANVLT
TRBV3-1/TRBV3-2	.	ASSPLRFSGNTIY
TRBV3-1/TRBV3-2	.	ASSQEGGGWNTEAF
TRBV27	once	ASCREGQGVSSPGIQY
TRBV24-1	.	ATSVRGLNETQY
TRBV30	.	AWSVRRENTEAF
TRBV20-1	.	SASGGGTISGNTIY
TRBV4-1	.	ASSQGGGQGDGYT
TRBV7-9	.	ASSQEQETQY
TRBV2	.	ASSFTGVGNEKLF
TRBV3-1/TRBV3-2	.	ASGGTGSNTGELF